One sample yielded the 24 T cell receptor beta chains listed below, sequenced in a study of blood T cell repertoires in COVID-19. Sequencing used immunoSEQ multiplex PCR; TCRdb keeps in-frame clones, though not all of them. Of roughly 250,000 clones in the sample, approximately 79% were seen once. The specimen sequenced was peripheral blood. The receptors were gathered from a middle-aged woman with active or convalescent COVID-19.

CDR3 protein: CASSEGRGAYEQYF. CDR3 nucleotide sequence: TGTGCCAGCAGTGAAGGTCGGGGGGCCTACGAGCAGTACTTC. The rearrangement joins TRBV6-1 to TRBJ2-7, with TRBD2 identical over 7 bases. Germline V CDR1 and CDR2: MNHNS, SASEGT. The CDR3 is 14 amino acids. J lost 2 bases, V lost 1 base, and 2 bases had no gene match.

The chain's CDR3 is CASSIGTKGEKLFF. In DNA, the CDR3 is TGTGCCAGTAGTATTGGGACTAAAGGGGAAAAACTGTTTTTT. The chain combines TRBV19 with TRBJ1-4, with D possibly TRBD1 on 5 matching bases. The germline V gene encodes CDR1 LNHDA and CDR2 SQIVND (reference sequence). The ends were cut back, 3 bases at V and 8 bases at J, with 13 bases in the middle. This CDR3 has 14 residues. Supplemented by reference TRBV19 and TRBJ1-4, the full variable domain reads DGGITQSPKYLFRKEGQNVTLSCEQNLNHDAMYWYRQDPGQGLRLIYYSQIVNDFQKGDIAEGYSVSREKKESFPLTVTSAQKNPTAFYLCASSIGTKGEKLFFGSGTQLSVL.

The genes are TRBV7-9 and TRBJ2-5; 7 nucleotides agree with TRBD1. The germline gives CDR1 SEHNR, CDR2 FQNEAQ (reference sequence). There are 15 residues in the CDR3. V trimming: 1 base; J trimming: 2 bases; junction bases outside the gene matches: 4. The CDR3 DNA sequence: TGTGCCAGCAGCTTAGAGAGACAGGGACAAGAGACCCAGTACTTC. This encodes CASSLERQGQETQYF.

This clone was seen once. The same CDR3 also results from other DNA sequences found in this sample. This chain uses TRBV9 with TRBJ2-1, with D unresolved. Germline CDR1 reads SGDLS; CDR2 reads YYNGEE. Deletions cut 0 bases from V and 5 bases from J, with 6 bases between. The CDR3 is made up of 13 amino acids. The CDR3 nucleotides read TGTGCCAGCAGCGTAGGTGCGAACAATGAGCAGTTCTTC. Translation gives CASSVGANNEQFF.

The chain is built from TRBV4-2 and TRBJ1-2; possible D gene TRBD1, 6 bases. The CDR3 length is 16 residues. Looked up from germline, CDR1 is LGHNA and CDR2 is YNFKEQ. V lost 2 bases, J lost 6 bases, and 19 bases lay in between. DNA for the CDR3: TGTGCCAGCAGCCAACAATCCCGAGGGTGGGGGCATGGCTACACCTTC. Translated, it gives CASSQQSRGWGHGYTF.

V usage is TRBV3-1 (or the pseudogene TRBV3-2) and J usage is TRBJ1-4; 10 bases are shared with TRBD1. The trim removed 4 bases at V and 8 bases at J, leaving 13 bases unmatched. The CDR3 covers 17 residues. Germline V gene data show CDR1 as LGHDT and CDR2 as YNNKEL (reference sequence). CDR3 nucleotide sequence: TGTGCCAGCAGCCGCGGCGAGACAGGGGGCTTGAGGGAAAAACTGTTTTTT. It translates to CASSRGETGGLREKLFF.

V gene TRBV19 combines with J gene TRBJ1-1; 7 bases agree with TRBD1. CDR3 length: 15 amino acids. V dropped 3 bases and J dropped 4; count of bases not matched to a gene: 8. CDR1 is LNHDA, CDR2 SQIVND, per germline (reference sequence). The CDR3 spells CASSMTWTGLTEAFF. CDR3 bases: TGTGCCAGTAGTATGACTTGGACAGGCCTCACTGAAGCTTTCTTT.

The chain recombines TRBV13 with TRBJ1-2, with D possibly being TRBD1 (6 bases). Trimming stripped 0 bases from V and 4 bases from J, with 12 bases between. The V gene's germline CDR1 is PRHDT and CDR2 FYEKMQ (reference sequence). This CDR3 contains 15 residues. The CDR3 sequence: CASSLGTQGGYGYTF. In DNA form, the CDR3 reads TGTGCCAGCAGCTTAGGTACACAGGGTGGCTATGGCTACACCTTC.

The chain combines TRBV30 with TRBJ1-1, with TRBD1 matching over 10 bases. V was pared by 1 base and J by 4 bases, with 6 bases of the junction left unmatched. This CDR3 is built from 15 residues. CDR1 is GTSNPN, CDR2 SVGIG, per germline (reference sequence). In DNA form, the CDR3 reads TGTGCCTGGAGTGCTCGGACAGGGGGTGTCACTGAAGCTTTCTTT. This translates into CAWSARTGGVTEAFF.

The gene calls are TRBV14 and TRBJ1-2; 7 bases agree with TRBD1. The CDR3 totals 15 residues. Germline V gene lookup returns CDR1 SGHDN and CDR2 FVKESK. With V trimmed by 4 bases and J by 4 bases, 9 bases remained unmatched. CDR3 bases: TGTGCCAGCAGCCGCGTCGGACAGGTCCTCTATGGCTACACCTTC. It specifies CASSRVGQVLYGYTF.

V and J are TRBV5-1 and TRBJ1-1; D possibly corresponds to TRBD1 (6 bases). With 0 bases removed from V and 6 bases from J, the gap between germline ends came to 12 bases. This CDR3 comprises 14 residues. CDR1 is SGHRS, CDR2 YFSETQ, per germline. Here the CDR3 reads CASSLDAGAAEAFF. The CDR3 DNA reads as TGCGCCAGCAGCTTGGACGCAGGGGCAGCTGAAGCTTTCTTT. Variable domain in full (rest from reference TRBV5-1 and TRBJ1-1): KAGVTQTPRYLIKTRGQQVTLSCSPISGHRSVSWYQQTPGQGLQFLFEYFSETQRNKGNFPGRFSGRQFSNSRSEMNVSTLELGDSALYLCASSLDAGAAEAFFGQGTRLTVV.

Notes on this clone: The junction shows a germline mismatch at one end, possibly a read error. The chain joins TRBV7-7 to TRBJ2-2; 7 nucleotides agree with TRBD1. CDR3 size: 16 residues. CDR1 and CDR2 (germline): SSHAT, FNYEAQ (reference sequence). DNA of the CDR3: TGTGCTAGCAGCCCTCTGACAGGGAGGAACACCGGGGAGCTGTTTTTT. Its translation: CASSPLTGRNTGELFF.

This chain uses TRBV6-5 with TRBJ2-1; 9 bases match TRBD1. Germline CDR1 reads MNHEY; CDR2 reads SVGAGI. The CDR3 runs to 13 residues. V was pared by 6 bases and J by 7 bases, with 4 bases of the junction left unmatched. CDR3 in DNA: TGTGCCAGCAGCCGGACAGGGGTGAATGAGCAGTTCTTC. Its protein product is CASSRTGVNEQFF.

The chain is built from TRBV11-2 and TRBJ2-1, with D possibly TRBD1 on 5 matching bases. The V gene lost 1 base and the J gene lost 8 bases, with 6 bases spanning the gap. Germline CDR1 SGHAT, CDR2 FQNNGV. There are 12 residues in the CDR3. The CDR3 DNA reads TGTGCCAGCAGCTTAGGGGGCCATGAGCAGTTCTTC. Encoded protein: CASSLGGHEQFF.

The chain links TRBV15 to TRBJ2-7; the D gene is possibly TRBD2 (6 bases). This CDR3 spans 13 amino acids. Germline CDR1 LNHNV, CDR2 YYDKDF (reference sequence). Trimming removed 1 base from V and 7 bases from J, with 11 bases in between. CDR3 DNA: TGTGCCACCAGCAGAGGGGGGGTCGGGGAGCAGTACGTC. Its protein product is CATSRGGVGEQYV.

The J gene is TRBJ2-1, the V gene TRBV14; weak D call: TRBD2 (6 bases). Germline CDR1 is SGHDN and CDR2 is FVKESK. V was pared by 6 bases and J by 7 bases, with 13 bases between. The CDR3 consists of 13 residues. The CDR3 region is CASRPGTGNEQFF. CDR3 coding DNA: TGTGCCAGCAGACCCGGGACTGGGAATGAGCAGTTCTTC.

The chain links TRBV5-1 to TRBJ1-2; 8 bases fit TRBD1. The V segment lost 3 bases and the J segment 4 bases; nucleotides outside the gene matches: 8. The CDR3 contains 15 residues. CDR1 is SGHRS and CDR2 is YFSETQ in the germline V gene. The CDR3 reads CASSSTGGKGYGYTF. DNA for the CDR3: TGCGCCAGCAGCTCAACAGGGGGGAAGGGCTATGGCTACACCTTC.

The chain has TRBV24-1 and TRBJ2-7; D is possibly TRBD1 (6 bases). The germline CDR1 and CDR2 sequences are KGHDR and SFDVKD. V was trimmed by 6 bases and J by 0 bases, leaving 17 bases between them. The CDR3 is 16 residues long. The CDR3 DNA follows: TGTGCCACCAGTCAAAGGGGGTCTACCTACTCCTACGAGCAGTACGTC. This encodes CATSQRGSTYSYEQYV.

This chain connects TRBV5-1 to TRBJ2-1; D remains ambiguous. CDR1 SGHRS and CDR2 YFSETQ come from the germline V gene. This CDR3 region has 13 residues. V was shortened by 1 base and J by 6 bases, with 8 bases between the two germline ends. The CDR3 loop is CASSLSEINEQFF. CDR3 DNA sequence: TGCGCCAGCAGCTTGTCGGAGATCAATGAGCAGTTCTTC.

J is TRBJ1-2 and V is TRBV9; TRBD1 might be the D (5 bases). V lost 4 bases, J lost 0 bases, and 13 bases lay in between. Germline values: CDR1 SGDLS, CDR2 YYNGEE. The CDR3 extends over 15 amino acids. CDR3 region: CASSPQGYSNYGYTF. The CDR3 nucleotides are TGTGCCAGCAGCCCCCAGGGTTATTCTAACTATGGCTACACCTTC. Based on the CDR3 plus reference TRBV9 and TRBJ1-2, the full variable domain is DSGVTQTPKHLITATGQRVTLRCSPRSGDLSVYWYQQSLDQGLQFLIQYYNGEERAKGNILERFSAQQFPDLHSELNLSSLELGDSALYFCASSPQGYSNYGYTFGSGTRLTVV.

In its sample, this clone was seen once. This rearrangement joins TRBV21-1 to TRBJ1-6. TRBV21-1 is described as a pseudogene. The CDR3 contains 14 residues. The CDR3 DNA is TGTGCCAGCAGCAAAAGAGTTATCAATTCACCCCTCCACTTT. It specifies CASSKRVINSPLHF.

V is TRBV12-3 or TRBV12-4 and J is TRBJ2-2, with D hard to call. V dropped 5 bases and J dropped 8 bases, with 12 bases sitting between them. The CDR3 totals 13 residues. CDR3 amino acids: CASSIGRLGELFF. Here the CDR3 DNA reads TGTGCCAGCAGTATAGGGCGGTTGGGGGAGCTGTTTTTT.

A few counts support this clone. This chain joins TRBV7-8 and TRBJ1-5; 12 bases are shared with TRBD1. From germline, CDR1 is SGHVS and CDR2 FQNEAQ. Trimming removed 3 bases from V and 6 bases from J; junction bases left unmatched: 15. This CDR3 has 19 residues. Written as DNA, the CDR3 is TGTGCCAGCAGCTTGCTCCAGACTTTTGGGACAGGGGGCGTTCAGCCCCAGCATTTT. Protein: CASSLLQTFGTGGVQPQHF.

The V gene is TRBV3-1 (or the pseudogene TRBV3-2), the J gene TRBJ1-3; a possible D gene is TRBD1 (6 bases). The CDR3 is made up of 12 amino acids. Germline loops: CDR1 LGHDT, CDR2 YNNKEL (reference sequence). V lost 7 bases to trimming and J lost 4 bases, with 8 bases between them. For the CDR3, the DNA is TGTGCCAGCACACAGGGCGGAAACACCATATATTTT. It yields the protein CASTQGGNTIYF.